The 32 T cell receptor beta chains below were found in one sample sequenced in a study of T-cell reconstitution after alpha-beta-depleted transplantation in children. Preparation of the TCRbeta library was carried out with unique molecular identifiers. One entry per CDR3 protein, called by TCRdb with MiXCR from the PCR reads. The sample contains about 220,000 distinct CDR3 sequences, roughly 15% of which appear only once. The input for sequencing was PBMCs, mostly from graft donor cells, taken 360 days after TCRalphabeta/CD19-depleted stem cell transplant. Source of these receptors: a male patient aged 2-15 years who had a stem cell transplant for acute lymphoblastic leukemia, so the T cells may come from the graft donor.

The chain has TRBV11-3 and TRBJ2-7; D might be TRBD1 or TRBD2, each matching 5 bases. The CDR3 has 14 amino acids. The germline V gene encodes CDR1 SGHNT and CDR2 YENEEA. V was clipped by 5 bases and J by 3 bases, with 14 bases between them. CDR3 in amino acids: CASSRGPYDYEQYF. In DNA form, the CDR3 reads TGTGCCAGCAGCCGGGGACCATATGACTACGAGCAGTACTTC.

This clonotype came up once. CDR3 in amino acids: CASSRTGSGHEKLFF. For the CDR3, the DNA is TGCGCCAGCAGCAGGACAGGGAGTGGTCATGAAAAACTGTTTTTT. V and J are TRBV4-3 and TRBJ1-4; 8 bases are shared with TRBD1. Germline V gene data show CDR1 as LGHNA and CDR2 as YSLEER. J gave up 6 bases and V 5 bases, and 8 bases lay outside the gene matches. This CDR3 has 15 residues.

The chain recombines TRBV3-1 with TRBJ1-2; no reliable D call. CDR1 and CDR2 from the germline V gene are LGHDT and YNNKEL (reference sequence). V was cut by 1 base and J by 0 bases, with 3 bases left in between. The CDR3 spans 13 residues. The CDR3 nucleotides read TGTGCCAGCAGCCAAGTGACTAACTATGGCTACACCTTC. Amino acids: CASSQVTNYGYTF.

This clonotype occurred a few times. The J gene is TRBJ2-3, the V gene TRBV4-2, with 12 bases fitting TRBD2. The junction had 10 bases not matched to a gene; V was cut back by 0 bases and J by 3 bases. Germline CDR1 and CDR2: LGHNA and YNFKEQ. CDR3 length equals 19 residues. CDR3 sequence (DNA): TGTGCCAGCAGCCAAGAGACTAGCGGGGGAGATGTACTTACAGATACGCAGTATTTT. Translating it yields CASSQETSGGDVLTDTQYF.

By sample fraction, this clonotype is medium-sized (0.01 to 0.1%). The chain has TRBV13 and TRBJ2-2, with no clear D. The CDR3 runs 13 residues. Per the germline V gene, CDR1 is PRHDT and CDR2 is FYEKMQ (reference sequence). Trimming removed 3 bases from V and 1 base from J, with 3 bases in between. CDR3 sequence (DNA): TGTGCCAGCAGCTTTAAGAACACCGGGGAGCTGTTTTTT. This encodes CASSFKNTGELFF.

The chain combines TRBV24-1 with TRBJ2-1; weak D call: TRBD2 (6 bases). Deletions cut 5 bases from V and 3 bases from J, with 13 bases between. CDR3 size: 15 residues. CDR1 is KGHDR, CDR2 SFDVKD, per germline. CDR3: CATSASSSDYNEQFF. In nucleotides, the CDR3 is TGTGCCACCAGTGCGTCGTCTAGCGACTACAATGAGCAGTTCTTC.

This clonotype was seen at least ten times. This chain links TRBV6-5 with TRBJ2-7, with D perhaps assigned TRBD1 or TRBD2 (6 bases each). This CDR3 comprises 13 residues. Germline CDR1 is MNHEY and CDR2 is SVGAGI. Trimming took off 2 bases at V and 6 bases at J, with 11 bases between the two ends. The CDR3 loop reads CASSYGGPSEQYF. For the CDR3, the DNA is TGTGCCAGCAGTTACGGGGGGCCCAGCGAGCAGTACTTC.

This clonotype was seen more than once but under ten times. J is TRBJ2-3 and V is TRBV5-1; 7 bases are shared with TRBD2. CDR1 is SGHRS and CDR2 is YFSETQ in the germline V gene. The CDR3 has 15 amino acids. J lost 6 bases, V lost 3 bases, and 10 bases had no gene match. In DNA, the CDR3 is TGCGCCAGCAGCTGGGGCCCGGCGGGAGTGGATACGCAGTATTTT. Its protein product is CASSWGPAGVDTQYF.

This clonotype has a handful of counts. The chain joins TRBV2 to TRBJ1-5, with 8 bases aligning to TRBD1. Germline CDR1 SNHLY, CDR2 FYNNEI. J was trimmed by 3 bases and V by 1 base; bases with no gene match: 5. This CDR3 contains 16 residues. The CDR3 reads CASSEEAGQDNQPQHF. The CDR3 bases are TGTGCCAGCAGTGAAGAAGCGGGACAGGACAATCAGCCCCAGCATTTT. Full variable domain (remainder filled in from reference TRBV2 and TRBJ1-5): EPEVTQTPSHQVTQMGQEVILRCVPISNHLYFYWYRQILGQKVEFLVSFYNNEISEKSEIFDDQFSVERPDGSNFTLKIRSTKLEDSAMYFCASSEEAGQDNQPQHFGDGTRLSIL.

This clonotype was observed a handful of times. This chain joins TRBV5-1 and TRBJ1-1; the D gene is possibly TRBD1 (6 bases). The CDR3 spans 13 residues. Germline V gives CDR1 SGHRS, CDR2 YFSETQ. V gave up 2 bases and J gave up 6 bases, with 11 bases separating them. The CDR3 reads CASSFTGAAEAFF. The CDR3 DNA sequence: TGCGCCAGCAGCTTCACGGGGGCCGCTGAAGCTTTCTTT.

This clonotype came up a few times. J is TRBJ2-7 and V is TRBV4-2; D unresolved. V shed 1 base and J shed 2 bases, with 18 bases lying between them. The germline gives CDR1 LGHNA, CDR2 YNFKEQ. CDR3 size: 17 residues. CDR3 coding DNA: TGTGCCAGCAGCCAAGGGCTATTGGGGTTCAGCCCCTACGAGCAGTACTTC. Protein product: CASSQGLLGFSPYEQYF.

There are a few counts of this clonotype. The chain couples TRBV5-1 to TRBJ2-2, with D perhaps TRBD2 (6 bases). V was trimmed by 1 base and J by 5 bases, leaving 24 bases between them. The CDR3 spans 19 residues. CDR1 is SGHRS and CDR2 is YFSETQ in the germline V gene. The CDR3 loop reads CASSLPPGFGSGWTGELFF. CDR3 bases: TGCGCCAGCAGCTTGCCCCCCGGTTTTGGTAGCGGTTGGACCGGGGAGCTGTTTTTT.

This clonotype turned up a few times. The J gene is TRBJ2-7, the V gene TRBV18, with TRBD1 matching over 7 bases. The junction had 9 bases not matched to a gene; V was cut back by 4 bases and J by 6 bases. CDR1 is KGHSH and CDR2 is LQKENI in the germline V gene. The CDR3 is 14 amino acids. The CDR3 protein is CASSRVRTGVEQYF. The CDR3 DNA reads TGTGCCAGCTCACGGGTAAGAACAGGGGTCGAGCAGTACTTC.

The chain carries TRBV2 and TRBJ2-5; D perhaps matches TRBD1 (6 bases). The V end lost 6 bases, the J end lost 4 bases, and 15 bases lay between the germline ends. CDR1 is SNHLY and CDR2 is FYNNEI in the germline V gene. This CDR3 is built from 14 residues. DNA of the CDR3: TGTGCCAGCAGCCGAACAGGGTTCGGAGAGACCCAGTACTTC. Translating gives CASSRTGFGETQYF.

The rearrangement links TRBV12-3 or TRBV12-4 to TRBJ2-1; tentatively, D is TRBD2 (6 bases). This CDR3 is built from 17 residues. The V gene lost 2 bases and the J gene lost 3 bases, with 17 bases spanning the gap. The CDR3 here is CASSLRVWGEIYNEQFF. The CDR3 DNA follows: TGTGCCAGCAGTTTACGAGTGTGGGGGGAAATCTACAATGAGCAGTTCTTC.

The V and J genes are TRBV7-8 and TRBJ1-5, with D possibly being TRBD1 (6 bases). Germline V gene data show CDR1 as SGHVS and CDR2 as FQNEAQ. CDR3 length: 14 amino acids. Deletions cut 2 bases from V and 5 bases from J, with 10 bases between. Written as DNA, the CDR3 is TGTGCCAGCAGCTTAAGAGGACAGTATCAGCCCCAGCATTTT. Amino acid sequence: CASSLRGQYQPQHF. The entire variable domain, with the rest obtained from reference TRBV7-8 and TRBJ1-5, is as follows: GAGVSQSPRYKVAKRGQDVALRCDPISGHVSLFWYQQALGQGPEFLTYFQNEAQLDKSGLPSDRFFAERPEGSVSTLKIQRTQQEDSAVYLCASSLRGQYQPQHFGDGTRLSIL.

The rearrangement uses TRBV12-3 or TRBV12-4 and TRBJ2-3, with D uncertain. Trimming took off 4 bases at V and 3 bases at J, with 8 bases between the two ends. CDR3 length equals 13 residues. The CDR3 loop is CASSWSGTDTQYF. As DNA, the CDR3 is TGTGCCAGCAGTTGGTCCGGGACAGATACGCAGTATTTT.

This clonotype was seen a handful of times. The chain links TRBV20-1 to TRBJ2-5; 11 bases are shared with TRBD2. Looked up from germline, CDR1 is DFQATT and CDR2 is SNEGSKA (reference sequence). V dropped 3 bases and J dropped 9; count of bases not matched to a gene: 18. This CDR3 is built from 17 residues. The chain's CDR3 is CSASSIPGLAARGAQYF. The CDR3, as DNA: TGCAGTGCTAGTTCAATCCCGGGACTAGCGGCCCGGGGGGCCCAGTACTTC.

The chain employs TRBV5-1 and TRBJ1-1, with TRBD1 identical over 12 bases. The CDR3 covers 17 residues. Germline CDR1 reads SGHRS; CDR2 reads YFSETQ. V lost 4 bases and J lost 1; bases outside the gene matches: 8. The CDR3 DNA reads TGCGCCAGCAGCGGTACCGGGACAGGGGGCAGGAACACTGAAGCTTTCTTT. Translating it yields CASSGTGTGGRNTEAFF.

On this clonotype: A read error may account for a junction end that differs from germline. The chain uses TRBV29-1 and TRBJ1-2, with 11 bases aligning to TRBD1. Per the germline V gene, CDR1 is SQVTM and CDR2 is ANQGSEA. The CDR3 extends over 14 amino acids. DNA of the CDR3: TGCAGCGTGTGGGACAGGGGGAACCAATATGGCTATACCTTC. Translation: CSVWDRGNQYGYTF.

This clonotype appeared a few times. V is TRBV20-1 and J is TRBJ2-6, with D unresolved. Germline V lookup: CDR1 DFQATT, CDR2 SNEGSKA (reference sequence). Trimming shortened V by 5 bases and J by 1 base, and 6 bases separated the two germline ends. The CDR3 has 13 residues. The CDR3 DNA follows: TGCAGTGCTGAAGATTCTGGGGCCAACGTCCTGACTTTC. The encoded protein is CSAEDSGANVLTF.

This clonotype was seen a few times. The V gene is TRBV20-1, the J gene TRBJ2-5; no clear D gene. The V gene lost 5 bases and the J gene lost 5 bases, with 9 bases spanning the gap. The CDR3 length is 11 residues. Germline V CDR1 and CDR2: DFQATT, SNEGSKA (reference sequence). Here the CDR3 DNA reads TGCAGTGCTGACCTTAGGGAGACCCAGTACTTC. It translates to CSADLRETQYF.

This rearrangement joins TRBV4-3 to TRBJ2-1; TRBD2 agrees at 10 bases. V gave up 5 bases and J gave up 10 bases; unmatched junction bases: 14. There are 16 residues in the CDR3. Germline V lookup: CDR1 LGHNA, CDR2 YSLEER. The CDR3 sequence: CASSSSFLAGDREQFF. CDR3 coding DNA: TGCGCCAGCAGCTCGAGCTTTCTAGCGGGGGATCGGGAGCAGTTCTTC.

The gene calls are TRBV30 and TRBJ1-1; D is undetermined. The ends were cut back, 1 base at V and 3 bases at J, with 3 bases in the middle. This CDR3 is built from 11 residues. Germline CDR1 is GTSNPN and CDR2 is SVGIG (reference sequence). CDR3 DNA sequence: TGTGCCTGGAGTGCCGACACTGAAGCTTTCTTT. Translation gives CAWSADTEAFF.

The chain joins TRBV2 to TRBJ2-3, with a possible D match to TRBD2 (6 bases). Per germline, CDR1 SNHLY and CDR2 FYNNEI. This CDR3 is built from 14 residues. The ends were cut back, 10 bases at V and 6 bases at J, with 20 bases in the middle. CDR3 DNA sequence: TGTGCCACAAGGGGCGGGGTCGCTTCCGATACGCAGTATTTT. This gives the protein CATRGGVASDTQYF.

This clonotype has only a few counts. The chain links TRBV10-3 to TRBJ2-2; D not resolved. Germline CDR1 is ENHRY and CDR2 is SYGVKD. This CDR3 is built from 13 residues. Trimming cost V 9 bases and J 4 bases, with 12 bases left between them. Written as DNA, the CDR3 is TGTGCCATTTGGTACTCGGGCACCGGGGAGCTGTTTTTT. Its protein product is CAIWYSGTGELFF.

The rearrangement uses TRBV7-8 and TRBJ2-2; D is undetermined. This CDR3 spans 14 amino acids. The V end was cut by 2 bases, the J end by 4 bases, with 8 bases between. CDR1 is SGHVS, CDR2 FQNEAQ, per germline. The CDR3 protein is CASSLPQITGELFF. CDR3 sequence (DNA): TGTGCCAGCAGCTTACCACAGATCACCGGGGAGCTGTTTTTT.

The chain carries TRBV29-1 and TRBJ1-1; TRBD1 is a possible D gene (5 bases). CDR1 is SQVTM and CDR2 is ANQGSEA in the germline V gene. V lost 5 bases and J lost 6, with 19 bases in between. CDR3 length equals 14 residues. The DNA for the CDR3 is TGCAGCGTTTCGGGGACCTTAGGTAAATCTGAAGCTTTCTTT. Translating it yields CSVSGTLGKSEAFF.

The chain has TRBV7-8 and TRBJ2-7; possible D gene TRBD1, 6 bases. Trimming removed 1 base at V and 4 bases at J, with 11 bases between. Germline lookup yields CDR1 SGHVS and CDR2 FQNEAQ. This CDR3 comprises 14 residues. The CDR3, as DNA: TGTGCCAGCAGCTTAGAAGGGACACTTTACGAGCAGTACTTC. Translation gives CASSLEGTLYEQYF.

The chain couples TRBV13 to TRBJ2-2, with 8 bases aligning to TRBD2. This CDR3 has 19 amino acids. Germline CDR1 is PRHDT and CDR2 is FYEKMQ (reference sequence). Trimming took 4 bases from V and 4 from J; bases not matched to a gene: 17. CDR3: CASSYLLSGGPRGTGELFF. In DNA, the CDR3 is TGTGCCAGCAGCTACTTACTAAGCGGGGGTCCCCGCGGCACCGGGGAGCTGTTTTTT.

This clonotype was counted ten times or more. The genes are TRBV4-1 and TRBJ2-7, with D uncertain. Germline CDR1 MGHRA, CDR2 YSYEKL. Trimming left V 0 bases short and J 2 bases short, with 5 bases between. This CDR3 has 13 residues. The DNA of the CDR3 is TGCGCCAGCAGCCAAGAAAACACCTACGAGCAGTACTTC. As protein: CASSQENTYEQYF.

This clonotype was counted a few times. CDR3 in amino acids: CASRGGFTDTQYF. CDR3 bases: TGTGCCAGCAGGGGGGGCTTCACAGATACGCAGTATTTT. The V call is TRBV28, the J call TRBJ2-3, with D perhaps matching TRBD1 or TRBD2 (6 bases each). V lost 6 bases and J lost 2, with 9 bases in between. This CDR3 has 13 amino acids. The V gene's germline CDR1 is MDHEN and CDR2 SYDVKM.